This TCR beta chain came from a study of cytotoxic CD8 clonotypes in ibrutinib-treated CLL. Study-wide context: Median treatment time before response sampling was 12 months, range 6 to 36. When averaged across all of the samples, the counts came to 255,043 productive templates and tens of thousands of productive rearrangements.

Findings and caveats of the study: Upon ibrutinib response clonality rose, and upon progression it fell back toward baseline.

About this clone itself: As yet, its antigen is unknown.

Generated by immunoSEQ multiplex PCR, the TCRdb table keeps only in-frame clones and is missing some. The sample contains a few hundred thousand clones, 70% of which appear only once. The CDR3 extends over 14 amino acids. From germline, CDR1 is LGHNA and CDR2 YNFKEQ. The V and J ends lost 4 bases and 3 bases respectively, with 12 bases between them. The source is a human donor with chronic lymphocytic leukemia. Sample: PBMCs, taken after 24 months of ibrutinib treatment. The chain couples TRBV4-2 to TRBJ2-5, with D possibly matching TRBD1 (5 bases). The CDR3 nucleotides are TGTGCCAGCAGCCCCAGGGTCTTGGAAGAGACCCAGTACTTC. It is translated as CASSPRVLEETQYF.